Below, 14 T cell receptor beta chains from the same sample are listed, as sequenced in a study of blood T cell repertoires in COVID-19. This table comes from immunoSEQ multiplex PCR, and its TCRdb copy is limited to in-frame clones, with some not included. The sample consists of fewer than 450,000 clones, less than 95% of them appearing once. The material sequenced was PBMCs or T cells enriched from blood (not recorded which). These TCRs come from a man aged 18 to 30 who had recovered from COVID-19.

This chain joins TRBV14 and TRBJ2-2; D is perhaps TRBD2 (5 bases). In germline, CDR1 is SGHDN, CDR2 FVKESK. Trimming left V 1 base short and J 3 bases short, with 15 bases between. The CDR3 is 17 amino acids. CDR3 sequence (DNA): TGTGCCAGCAGCCAAGCCCTAGGGAGCCGAGACACCGGGGAGCTGTTTTTT. Protein: CASSQALGSRDTGELFF. The full variable domain, rest sourced from reference TRBV14 and TRBJ2-2, is EAGVTQFPSHSVIEKGQTVTLRCDPISGHDNLYWYRRVMGKEIKFLLHFVKESKQDESGMPNNRFLAERTGGTYSTLKVQPAELEDSGVYFCASSQALGSRDTGELFFGEGSRLTVL.

This chain links TRBV28 with TRBJ2-6; D is possibly TRBD1 (6 bases). CDR1 and CDR2 from the germline V gene are MDHEN and SYDVKM. This CDR3 has 19 residues. V lost 7 bases, J lost 4 bases, and 26 bases lay in between. Here the CDR3 DNA reads TGTGCCAGCACACTTTCTTCCGGGACAACCCCCGCCGGGGCCAACGTCCTGACTTTC. This encodes CASTLSSGTTPAGANVLTF.

The chain is built from TRBV10-3 and TRBJ2-3; 12 bases fit TRBD2. Germline V gene sequence: CDR1 ENHRY, CDR2 SYGVKD. The CDR3 sequence is 15 residues long. Unmatched junction bases numbered 4, after V lost 3 bases and J lost 6 bases. The CDR3 DNA reads TGTGCCATCAGTGACCTAGCGGGAGGGGGGGATACGCAGTATTTT. Protein sequence: CAISDLAGGGDTQYF.

The J gene is TRBJ2-7, the V gene TRBV27, with 8 bases identical to TRBD2. Trimming removed 6 bases from V and 6 bases from J; junction bases left unmatched: 13. This CDR3 is 15 amino acids long. Germline loops: CDR1 MNHEY, CDR2 SMNVEV (reference sequence). The CDR3 region has the DNA TGTGCCAGCAGATCCTCCGGACTAGCCGCGGGCGAGCAGTACTTC. This sequence encodes CASRSSGLAAGEQYF.

The chain is built from TRBV4-1 and TRBJ2-5, with 13 bases fitting TRBD2. The V gene's germline CDR1 is MGHRA and CDR2 YSYEKL. The CDR3 length is 17 residues. V lost 1 base and J lost 3; bases outside the gene matches: 5. The CDR3 region is CASSQGYGLAGEETQYF. CDR3 coding DNA: TGCGCCAGCAGCCAAGGCTACGGACTAGCGGGGGAAGAGACCCAGTACTTC.

This chain links TRBV28 with TRBJ1-5, with 8 bases aligning to TRBD1. The CDR3 contains 19 residues. From germline, CDR1 is MDHEN and CDR2 SYDVKM. The junction had 15 bases not matched to a gene; V was cut back by 5 bases and J by 0 bases. The CDR3 is CASSLRQGPPSYSNQPQHF. Written as DNA, the CDR3 is TGTGCCAGCAGTCTTAGACAGGGGCCTCCCTCTTATAGCAATCAGCCCCAGCATTTT.

The chain uses TRBV24-1 and TRBJ2-1, with 10 nucleotides matching TRBD1. The CDR3 runs to 17 residues. CDR1 and CDR2 from the germline V gene are KGHDR and SFDVKD. V shed 7 bases, J shed 4 bases, and the junction held 12 bases outside the gene matches. CDR3 residues: CATSGQGEGVGYNEQFF. CDR3 sequence (DNA): TGTGCCACCAGCGGACAGGGGGAGGGGGTTGGTTACAATGAGCAGTTCTTC.

This chain connects TRBV6-4 to TRBJ2-7; 7 bases map to TRBD2. The CDR3 loop spans 19 amino acids. The germline V gene has CDR1 MRHNA and CDR2 SNTAGT. The V segment lost 2 bases and the J segment 4 bases; nucleotides outside the gene matches: 20. CDR3 region: CASSDAEINVWGGKYEQYF. The CDR3 DNA follows: TGTGCCAGCAGTGACGCCGAGATTAACGTCTGGGGAGGGAAGTACGAGCAGTACTTC.

There are a few counts of this clone. The chain carries TRBV19 and TRBJ1-2; 7 bases agree with TRBD1. The length of the CDR3 is 15 residues. Germline CDR1 reads LNHDA; CDR2 reads SQIVND (reference sequence). V lost 5 bases, J lost 6 bases, and 12 bases stayed unmatched. CDR3 in DNA: TGTGCCAGTAGTCGCCCCTATGGACAGGAGGATGGCTACACCTTC. It yields the protein CASSRPYGQEDGYTF. The full variable domain, with the rest looked up from reference TRBV19 and TRBJ1-2, is DGGITQSPKYLFRKEGQNVTLSCEQNLNHDAMYWYRQDPGQGLRLIYYSQIVNDFQKGDIAEGYSVSREKKESFPLTVTSAQKNPTAFYLCASSRPYGQEDGYTFGSGTRLTVV.

The chain links TRBV2 to TRBJ2-7; 7 nucleotides match TRBD2. Per germline, CDR1 SNHLY and CDR2 FYNNEI. CDR3 length: 14 amino acids. With 5 bases clipped from V and 0 bases from J, the junction kept 4 bases outside the gene matches. This CDR3 reads CASSNRDYSYEQYF. CDR3 bases: TGTGCCAGCAGTAACCGGGACTACTCCTACGAGCAGTACTTC.

This clone was seen a single time. The chain recombines TRBV6-5 with TRBJ2-7, with 7 bases fitting TRBD1. The germline gives CDR1 MNHEY, CDR2 SVGAGI. V dropped 5 bases and J dropped 3; count of bases not matched to a gene: 4. This CDR3 is built from 13 residues. The CDR3 protein is CASSTGQDYEQYF. CDR3 coding DNA: TGTGCCAGCAGTACCGGACAGGACTACGAGCAGTACTTC.

The chain joins TRBV9 to TRBJ2-7; 10 bases fit TRBD2. The junction had 7 bases not matched to a gene; V was cut back by 7 bases and J by 3 bases. In germline, CDR1 is SGDLS, CDR2 YYNGEE. The CDR3 loop spans 14 amino acids. The CDR3 region has the DNA TGTGCCAGCGGTTCCACTAGCGGGAACTACGAGCAGTACTTC. Amino acid sequence: CASGSTSGNYEQYF. Full variable domain (missing parts from reference TRBV9 and TRBJ2-7): DSGVTQTPKHLITATGQRVTLRCSPRSGDLSVYWYQQSLDQGLQFLIQYYNGEERAKGNILERFSAQQFPDLHSELNLSSLELGDSALYFCASGSTSGNYEQYFGPGTRLTVT.

J is TRBJ1-2 and V is TRBV6-5; unclear D gene. The CDR3 contains 15 residues. Trimming took off 0 bases at V and 5 bases at J, with 13 bases between the two ends. CDR1 is MNHEY, CDR2 SVGAGI, per germline. The CDR3 DNA follows: TGTGCCAGCAGTTACTCGAACACGGTAGCGTATGGCTACACCTTC. Protein sequence: CASSYSNTVAYGYTF.

This rearrangement joins TRBV5-1 to TRBJ2-1; 8 bases map to TRBD2. The J segment lost 6 bases and the V segment lost 4 bases, leaving 9 bases of the junction unmatched. Germline CDR1 SGHRS, CDR2 YFSETQ. This CDR3 spans 15 amino acids. CDR3 sequence: CASSAGLGRANEQFF. In DNA, the CDR3 is TGCGCCAGCAGCGCGGGACTAGGGCGGGCCAATGAGCAGTTCTTC.